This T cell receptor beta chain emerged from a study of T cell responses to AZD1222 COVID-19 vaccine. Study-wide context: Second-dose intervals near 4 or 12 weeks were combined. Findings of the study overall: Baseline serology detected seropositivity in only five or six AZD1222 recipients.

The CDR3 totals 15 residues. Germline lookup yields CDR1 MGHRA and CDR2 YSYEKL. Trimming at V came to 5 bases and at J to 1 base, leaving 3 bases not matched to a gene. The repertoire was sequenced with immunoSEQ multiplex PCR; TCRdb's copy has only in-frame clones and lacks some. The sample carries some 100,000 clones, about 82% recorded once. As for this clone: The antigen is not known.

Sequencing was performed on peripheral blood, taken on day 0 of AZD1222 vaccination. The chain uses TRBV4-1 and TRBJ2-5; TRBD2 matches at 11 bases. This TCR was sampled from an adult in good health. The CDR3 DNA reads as TGCGCCAGCAGCATAGCGGGAGGGGGCCAAGAGACCCAGTACTTC. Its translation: CASSIAGGGQETQYF.